Presented here are 5 T cell receptor beta chains from one specimen sequenced in a study of cytomegalovirus exposure and HLA in healthy donors. The primer mix had 60 Vbeta and 13 Jbeta primers. Profiling relied on immunoSEQ multiplex PCR, and the TCRdb table lists in-frame clones only, not all of them. The sample holds more than 65,000 clones, roughly 80% seen once. The sequencing sample was made of PBMCs. The receptors come from a woman between 35 and 50 years old in good health and CMV-seropositive.

CDR3 region: CASGGTGNGKLFF. CDR3 in DNA: TGTGCCAGCGGAGGGACAGGGAACGGAAAACTGTTTTTT. The V call is TRBV9, the J call TRBJ1-4; 9 nucleotides match TRBD1. This CDR3 has 13 amino acids. Germline V gene sequence: CDR1 SGDLS, CDR2 YYNGEE. With V trimmed by 7 bases and J by 10 bases, 8 bases remained unmatched.

The chain links TRBV11-3 to TRBJ2-7, with 7 bases identical to TRBD2. CDR3 length: 15 residues. Germline V gives CDR1 SGHNT, CDR2 YENEEA. V was clipped by 2 bases and J by 6 bases; unmatched bases: 10. The CDR3 coding sequence is TGTGCCAGCAGCTTATCCCCCAGCGGGGTCATCGAGCAGTACTTC. Amino acid sequence: CASSLSPSGVIEQYF.

The genes are TRBV6-6 and TRBJ1-4; 7 bases map to TRBD1. Looked up from germline, CDR1 is MNHNY and CDR2 is SVGAGI (reference sequence). This CDR3 is built from 16 residues. After removal of 7 bases from V and 6 bases from J, the junction contained 14 bases not matched to a gene. CDR3 protein: CASTSHPTGTDEKLFF. In DNA form, the CDR3 reads TGTGCCAGCACCTCGCACCCGACAGGGACCGATGAAAAACTGTTTTTT.

The chain carries TRBV30 and TRBJ1-1, with 8 bases lining up with TRBD1. Germline V gene data show CDR1 as GTSNPN and CDR2 as SVGIG (reference sequence). The CDR3 is made up of 16 amino acids. V shed 4 bases and J 1 base; nucleotides not matched to a gene: 11. The CDR3 sequence: CAWKQAGGYKNTEAFF. Here the CDR3 DNA reads TGTGCCTGGAAGCAAGCAGGGGGCTATAAGAACACTGAAGCTTTCTTT.

The CDR3 is CASSFPGLTSGGTYNEQFF. The CDR3 DNA reads as TGTGCCAGCAGCTTCCCAGGCCTAACTAGCGGGGGAACCTACAATGAGCAGTTCTTC. The gene calls are TRBV5-4 and TRBJ2-1; 11 positions match TRBD2. Trimming took 2 bases from V and 2 from J; bases not matched to a gene: 12. CDR3 length: 19 amino acids. Germline loops: CDR1 SGHNT, CDR2 YYREEE (reference sequence).